This passage covers 24 T cell receptor beta chains from one sample sequenced in a study of cytomegalovirus exposure and HLA in healthy donors. Use of 60 Vbeta and 13 Jbeta primers characterized the PCR. This table comes from immunoSEQ multiplex PCR, and its TCRdb copy is limited to in-frame clones, with some not included. The table records about 190,000 clones, about four fifths of them present only once. Sequenced: PBMCs. The receptors shown here come from a woman aged 35 to 49 in good health and CMV-seronegative.

This clone was seen only a few times. The chain employs TRBV30 and TRBJ2-3, with a weak D call TRBD1 (6 bases). Trimming removed 8 bases from V and 3 bases from J, with 12 bases in between. The CDR3 extends over 12 amino acids. From germline, CDR1 is GTSNPN and CDR2 SVGIG (reference sequence). The CDR3, as DNA: TGTGCCGTAGTGAGGGGGACAGATACGCAGTATTTT. Translation: CAVVRGTDTQYF.

The J gene is TRBJ2-7, the V gene TRBV11-2, with D perhaps TRBD2 (6 bases). The CDR3 covers 16 residues. Germline V gene lookup returns CDR1 SGHAT and CDR2 FQNNGV. V was pared by 6 bases and J by 0 bases, with 18 bases between. This CDR3 reads CASSLQLALSSYEQYF. Here the CDR3 DNA reads TGTGCCAGCAGTCTCCAACTAGCCCTCAGCTCCTACGAGCAGTACTTC.

This sequence joins TRBV6-6 and TRBJ2-1; 9 bases are shared with TRBD2. The CDR3 length is 14 residues. CDR1 is MNHNY and CDR2 is SVGAGI in the germline V gene (reference sequence). The junction had 8 bases not matched to a gene; V was cut back by 7 bases and J by 7 bases. The DNA for the CDR3 is TGTGCCAGCACCTGGGGGCTAGCGGGGAATGAGCAGTTCTTC. Amino acids: CASTWGLAGNEQFF.

The chain joins TRBV7-3 to TRBJ1-2, with D possibly matching TRBD1 (6 bases). Germline CDR1 is SGHTA and CDR2 is FQGTGA. Trimming cost V 5 bases and J 8 bases, with 18 bases left between them. This CDR3 is 14 amino acids long. The CDR3 bases are TGTGCCAGCAGCCCATCACTCACAGGGACGGGCTACACCTTC. As protein: CASSPSLTGTGYTF.

The chain recombines TRBV20-1 with TRBJ1-2, with a tentative D call TRBD1 (5 bases). The germline V and J ends were trimmed by 6 bases and 5 bases, with 10 bases remaining between them. CDR3 length: 11 residues. CDR1 and CDR2 (germline): DFQATT, SNEGSKA (reference sequence). CDR3 sequence (DNA): TGCAGTGCAGGGACTGTTTATGGCTACACCTTC. As protein: CSAGTVYGYTF.

The chain combines TRBV5-1 with TRBJ2-7; TRBD1 matches at 9 bases. J gave up 3 bases and V 4 bases, and 8 bases lay outside the gene matches. The V gene's germline CDR1 is SGHRS and CDR2 YFSETQ. This CDR3 has 15 amino acids. The CDR3 protein is CASSAAGQGFYEQYF. The CDR3 DNA is TGCGCCAGCAGCGCCGCGGGACAGGGTTTCTACGAGCAGTACTTC.

The gene calls are TRBV7-8 and TRBJ2-3; TRBD2 matches 7 bases. This CDR3 has 16 amino acids. CDR1 is SGHVS and CDR2 is FQNEAQ in the germline V gene. V trimming: 4 bases; J trimming: 1 base; junction bases outside the gene matches: 8. CDR3 protein: CASSSPSGGGTDTQYF. As DNA, the CDR3 is TGTGCCAGCAGCTCACCGTCGGGGGGAGGCACAGATACGCAGTATTTT.

This clone showed up just once. The V call is TRBV19, the J call TRBJ1-2; the D gene is possibly TRBD1 (6 bases). Germline-derived CDR1 and CDR2 are LNHDA and SQIVND (reference sequence). With 3 bases removed from V and 6 bases from J, the gap between germline ends came to 14 bases. The CDR3 covers 14 residues. The chain's CDR3 is CASSISSGGHGYTF. CDR3 bases: TGTGCCAGTAGTATTTCTTCGGGGGGCCATGGCTACACCTTC.

This chain joins TRBV12-5 and TRBJ1-3; D not certain. The germline V and J ends were trimmed by 2 bases and 4 bases, with 3 bases remaining between them. Germline CDR1 and CDR2: LGHNT and FRNRAP. CDR3 size: 12 residues. The DNA of the CDR3 is TGTGCTAGTGGTTTGCAGGGAAACACCATATATTTT. Protein product: CASGLQGNTIYF.

The CDR3 region has the DNA TGTGCCAGCAGCTTGGCCCCGACTAGCGGGAGCTACGAGCAGTACTTC. Translation gives CASSLAPTSGSYEQYF. The chain joins TRBV5-4 to TRBJ2-7, with 12 bases fitting TRBD2. Germline-derived CDR1 and CDR2 are SGHNT and YYREEE (reference sequence). The trim removed 0 bases at V and 3 bases at J, leaving 4 bases unmatched. The CDR3 consists of 16 residues.

The V gene is TRBV5-1, the J gene TRBJ2-3, with a tentative D call TRBD2 (5 bases). This CDR3 has 15 amino acids. Germline V lookup: CDR1 SGHRS, CDR2 YFSETQ. The V and J ends lost 0 bases and 2 bases respectively, with 10 bases between them. CDR3 sequence: CASSLGEIATDTQYF. The CDR3 region has the DNA TGCGCCAGCAGCTTGGGGGAGATCGCCACAGATACGCAGTATTTT.

V and J are TRBV7-2 and TRBJ2-3, with 8 bases that match TRBD2. The CDR3 loop spans 18 amino acids. Germline CDR1 is SGHTA and CDR2 is FQGNSA. V gave up 5 bases and J gave up 2 bases; unmatched junction bases: 15. The DNA of the CDR3 is TGTGCCAGCAGCCTTGCGGGGCTAGCGGGCGCCCTCACAGATACGCAGTATTTT. Residues: CASSLAGLAGALTDTQYF.

V usage is TRBV25-1 and J usage is TRBJ2-3; 11 nucleotides agree with TRBD2. CDR1 MGHDK and CDR2 SYGVNS come from the germline V gene. The ends lost 3 bases at V and 6 bases at J; junction bases unmatched: 8. The CDR3 runs 16 residues. CDR3 amino acids: CASSDPRLAGKDTQYF. CDR3 sequence (DNA): TGTGCCAGCAGTGACCCTCGACTAGCGGGAAAGGATACGCAGTATTTT.

The genes are TRBV6-6 and TRBJ2-1; maybe TRBD2 (5 bases). Trimming removed 6 bases from V and 12 bases from J, with 18 bases in between. The CDR3 has 13 amino acids. CDR1 and CDR2 (germline): MNHNY, SVGAGI (reference sequence). The CDR3 nucleotides read TGTGCCAGCAGCCCCAGACCACCACGGGGGCAGTTCTTC. Its protein is CASSPRPPRGQFF.

The V and J genes are TRBV11-3 and TRBJ2-1; 9 bases are shared with TRBD1. The CDR3 extends over 14 amino acids. Germline lookup yields CDR1 SGHNT and CDR2 YENEEA. V was clipped by 8 bases and J by 2 bases; unmatched bases: 4. The CDR3 reads CASGWDRAYNEQFF. Here the CDR3 DNA reads TGTGCCAGCGGATGGGACAGGGCCTACAATGAGCAGTTCTTC. The full variable domain, completed using reference TRBV11-3 and TRBJ2-1, is EAGVVQSPRYKIIEKKQPVAFWCNPISGHNTLYWYLQNLGQGPELLIRYENEEAVDDSQLPKDRFSAERLKGVDSTLKIQPAELGDSAVYLCASGWDRAYNEQFFGPGTRLTVL.

The V call is TRBV19, the J call TRBJ1-2; a possible D gene is TRBD1 (6 bases). Germline-derived CDR1 and CDR2 are LNHDA and SQIVND (reference sequence). Trimming left V 2 bases short and J 6 bases short, with 7 bases between. The CDR3 runs to 12 residues. CDR3 region: CASSIYRDGYTF. DNA for the CDR3: TGTGCCAGTAGTATATACAGGGATGGCTACACCTTC. Combining the CDR3 with reference TRBV19 and TRBJ1-2 gives the whole variable domain DGGITQSPKYLFRKEGQNVTLSCEQNLNHDAMYWYRQDPGQGLRLIYYSQIVNDFQKGDIAEGYSVSREKKESFPLTVTSAQKNPTAFYLCASSIYRDGYTFGSGTRLTVV.

CDR3 loop: CASSFVSGANVLTF. For the CDR3, the DNA is TGTGCCAGCAGCTTCGTCTCTGGGGCCAACGTCCTGACTTTC. This sequence joins TRBV5-6 and TRBJ2-6; D gene unclear. CDR1 is SGHDT, CDR2 YYEEEE, per germline. The CDR3 has 14 amino acids. The V and J ends lost 2 bases and 0 bases respectively, with 3 bases between them.

In the case of this clone: At one of its ends the junction is not consistent with the germline gene, which may arise from a read error. The chain links TRBV7-7 to TRBJ2-3; D perhaps matches TRBD2 (5 bases). CDR3 length equals 13 residues. CDR1 is SSHAT and CDR2 is FNYEAQ in the germline V gene (reference sequence). CDR3 loop: CASSSSGSDTQYF. The CDR3, as DNA: TGTGCTAGCAGCTCTTCGGGGTCAGATACGCAGTATTTT.

The rearrangement joins TRBV18 to TRBJ2-3; 8 bases are shared with TRBD2. This CDR3 contains 15 residues. Trimming at V came to 4 bases and at J to 3 bases, leaving 6 bases not matched to a gene. Germline V gene data show CDR1 as KGHSH and CDR2 as LQKENI. In DNA, the CDR3 is TGTGCCAGCTCACAAGCGGGAGAGACGACAGATACGCAGTATTTT. Its translation: CASSQAGETTDTQYF.

V gene TRBV7-9 combines with J gene TRBJ2-7; 7 positions agree with TRBD2. Germline CDR1 and CDR2: SEHNR and FQNEAQ (reference sequence). The CDR3 is 14 amino acids. Trimming cost V 5 bases and J 4 bases; bases outside gene matches: 8. The CDR3 protein is CASSPSGGGYEQYV. The DNA for the CDR3 is TGTGCCAGCAGCCCTTCGGGAGGAGGTTACGAGCAGTACGTC.

This rearrangement joins TRBV6-5 to TRBJ1-1, with 11 bases aligning to TRBD1. J gave up 4 bases and V 0 bases, and 4 bases lay outside the gene matches. CDR1 MNHEY and CDR2 SVGAGI come from the germline V gene. The CDR3 contains 16 residues. Here the CDR3 DNA reads TGTGCCAGCAGTTACTCAATCGGGACAGGGGGCACTGAAGCTTTCTTT. It translates to CASSYSIGTGGTEAFF.

This clone has only a few counts. The chain combines TRBV11-2 with TRBJ2-7; weak D call: TRBD1 (5 bases). V was cut by 5 bases and J by 5 bases, with 13 bases left in between. The CDR3 has 13 residues. The V gene's germline CDR1 is SGHAT and CDR2 FQNNGV. The CDR3 bases are TGTGCCAGCAGCCCGACAGATATCCACGAGCAGTACGTC. This codes for CASSPTDIHEQYV.

The genes are TRBV30 and TRBJ1-6; D uncertain. V was cut by 3 bases and J by 8 bases, with 11 bases left in between. Germline values: CDR1 GTSNPN, CDR2 SVGIG (reference sequence). CDR3 length: 13 residues. The CDR3 coding sequence is TGTGCCTGGAGGCAGCAGGTAGATTCACCCCTCCACTTT. This codes for CAWRQQVDSPLHF.

J is TRBJ2-1 and V is TRBV5-1; perhaps TRBD2 as D (6 bases). From germline, CDR1 is SGHRS and CDR2 YFSETQ. Deletions cut 5 bases from V and 0 bases from J, with 12 bases between. The CDR3 is 15 residues long. DNA for the CDR3: TGCGCCAGCAGGACCGGGACTCTCTCCTACAATGAGCAGTTCTTC. Its protein is CASRTGTLSYNEQFF.